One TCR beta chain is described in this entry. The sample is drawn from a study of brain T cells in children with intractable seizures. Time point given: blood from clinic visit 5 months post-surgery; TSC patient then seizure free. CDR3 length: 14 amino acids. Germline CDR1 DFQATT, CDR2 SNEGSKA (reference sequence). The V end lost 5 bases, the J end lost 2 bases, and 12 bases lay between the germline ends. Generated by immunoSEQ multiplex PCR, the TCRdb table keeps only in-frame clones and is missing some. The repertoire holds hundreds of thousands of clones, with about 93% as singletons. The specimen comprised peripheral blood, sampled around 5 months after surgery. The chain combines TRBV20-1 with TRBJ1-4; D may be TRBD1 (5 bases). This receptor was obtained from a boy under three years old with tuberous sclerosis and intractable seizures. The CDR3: CSAGGGRTNEKLFF. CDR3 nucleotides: TGCAGTGCTGGTGGGGGGAGGACTAATGAAAAACTGTTTTTT.